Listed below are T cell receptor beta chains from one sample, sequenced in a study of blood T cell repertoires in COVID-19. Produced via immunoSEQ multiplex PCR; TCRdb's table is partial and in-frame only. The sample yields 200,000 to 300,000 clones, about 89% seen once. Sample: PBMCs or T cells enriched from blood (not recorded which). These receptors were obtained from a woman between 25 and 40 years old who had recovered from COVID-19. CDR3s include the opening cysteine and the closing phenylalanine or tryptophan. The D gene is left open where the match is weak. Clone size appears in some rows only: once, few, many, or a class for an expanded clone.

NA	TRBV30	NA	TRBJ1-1	TGTGCCTGGAGTGTACGTGTAGGGGTGGCTTTCTTT	CAWSVRVGVAFF
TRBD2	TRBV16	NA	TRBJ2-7	TGTGCCAGCAGCGCGGGGGTCGAGCAGTACTTC	CASSAGVEQYF
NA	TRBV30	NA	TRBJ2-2	TGTGCCTGGAGTGTAAGGCAGGGCTCGAACACCGGGGAGCTGTTTTTT	CAWSVRQGSNTGELFF
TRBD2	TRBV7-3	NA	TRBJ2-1	TGTGCCAGCAGCCTTCGACTAGCGGGAGAGCAGTTCTTC	CASSLRLAGEQFF
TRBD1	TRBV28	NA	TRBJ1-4	TGTGCCAGCAGTTTCCCGGGACAGGGAGAAAAACTGTTTTTT	CASSFPGQGEKLFF
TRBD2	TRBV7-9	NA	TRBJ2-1	TGTGCCAGCAGCGTGGGGACTAGCGGGAATGAGCAGTTCTTC	CASSVGTSGNEQFF
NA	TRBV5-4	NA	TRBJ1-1	TGTGCCAGCAGCCGCCCGCAACAGGACCTGAACACTGAAGCTTTCTTT	CASSRPQQDLNTEAFF
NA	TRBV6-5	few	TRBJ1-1	TGTGCCAGCAGTTATCAGAAGATGAACACTGAAGCTTTCTTT	CASSYQKMNTEAFF
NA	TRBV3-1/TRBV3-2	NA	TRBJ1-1	TGTGCCAGCAGCCAAGAGAAGGACAGAACGAACACTGAAGCTTTCTTT	CASSQEKDRTNTEAFF
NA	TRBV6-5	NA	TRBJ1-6	TGTGCCAGCAGTTACCCCGGGGAGGGGGGGTCACCCCTCCACTTT	CASSYPGEGGSPLHF
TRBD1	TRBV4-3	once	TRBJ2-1	TGCGCCAGCAGCCGGAGCGGGACAGGGGCTTTCGAGGAACAGTTCTTC	CASSRSGTGAFEEQFF
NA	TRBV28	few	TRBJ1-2	TGTGCCAGCAGTTTAAACCGCAGGGGTGGCTACACCTTC	CASSLNRRGGYTF
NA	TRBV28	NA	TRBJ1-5	TGTGCCAGCAGTTTGGCATCTTATCGCAATCAGCCCCAGCATTTT	CASSLASYRNQPQHF
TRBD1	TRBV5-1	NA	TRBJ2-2	TGCGCCAGCAGCTTGGAGGGACAGTCGAACACCGGGGAGCTGTTTTTT	CASSLEGQSNTGELFF
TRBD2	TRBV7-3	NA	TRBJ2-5	TGTGCCAGCAGCTCCGGACTAGCGGGAGGGCAGTTAGAGACCCAGTACTTC	CASSSGLAGGQLETQYF
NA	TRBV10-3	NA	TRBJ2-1	TGTGCCATCAGGGACACCAATGAGCAGTTCTTC	CAIRDTNEQFF
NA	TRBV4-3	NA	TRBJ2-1	TGCGCCAGCAGCCCTCGGCCGGACGGGGCGGGGAATGAGCAGTTCTTC	CASSPRPDGAGNEQFF
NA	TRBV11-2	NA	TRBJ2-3	TGTGCCAGCAGCTCACTCACAGATACGCAGTATTTT	CASSSLTDTQYF
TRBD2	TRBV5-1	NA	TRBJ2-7	TGCGCCAGCAGCTTGGGGCAACTAGCGGGAGGGAGCGAGCAGTACTTC	CASSLGQLAGGSEQYF
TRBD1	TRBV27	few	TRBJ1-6	TGTGCCAGCAGTTTCGATGGTAGGGGGCATAATTCACCCCTCCACTTT	CASSFDGRGHNSPLHF
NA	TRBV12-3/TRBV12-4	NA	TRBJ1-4	TGTGCCAGCAGGGGGGGGCCAGAAAAACTGTTTTTT	CASRGGPEKLFF
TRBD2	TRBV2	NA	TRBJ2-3	TGTGCCAGCAGGGTAGCGGGAGGCCGCGGCACAGATACGCAGTATTTT	CASRVAGGRGTDTQYF
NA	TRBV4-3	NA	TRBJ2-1	TGCGCCAGCAGCCCTTATATAGGGGACAATGAGCAGTTCTTC	CASSPYIGDNEQFF
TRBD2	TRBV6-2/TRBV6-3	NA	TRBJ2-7	TGTGCCAGCAGTTACTTCGGGCGCGCTAGCGGGAGCCTGCCCGAGCAGTACTTC	CASSYFGRASGSLPEQYF
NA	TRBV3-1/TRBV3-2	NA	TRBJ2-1	TGTGCCAGCAGCCAAGAGCCGGGAACCTACAATGAGCAGTTCTTC	CASSQEPGTYNEQFF
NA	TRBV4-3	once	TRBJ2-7	TGCGCCAGCAGCCCCTGGCCGCGGTACGAGCAGTACTTC	CASSPWPRYEQYF
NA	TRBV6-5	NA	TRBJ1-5	TGTGCCAGCAGGGTACAGCAACTTAGCAATCAGCCCCAGCATTTT	CASRVQQLSNQPQHF